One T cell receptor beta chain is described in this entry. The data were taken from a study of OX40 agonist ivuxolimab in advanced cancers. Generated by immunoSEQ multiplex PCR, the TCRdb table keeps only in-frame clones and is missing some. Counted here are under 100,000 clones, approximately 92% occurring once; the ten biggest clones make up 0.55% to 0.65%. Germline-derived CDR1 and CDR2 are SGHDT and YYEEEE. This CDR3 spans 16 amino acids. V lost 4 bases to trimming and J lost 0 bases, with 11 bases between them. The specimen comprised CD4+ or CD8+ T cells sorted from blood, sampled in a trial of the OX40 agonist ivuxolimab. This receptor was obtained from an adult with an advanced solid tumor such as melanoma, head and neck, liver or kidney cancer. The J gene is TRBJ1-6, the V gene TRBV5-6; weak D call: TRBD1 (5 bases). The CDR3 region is CASSPGGGSYNSPLHF. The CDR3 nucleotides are TGTGCCAGCAGCCCTGGTGGGGGCTCCTATAATTCACCCCTCCACTTT.